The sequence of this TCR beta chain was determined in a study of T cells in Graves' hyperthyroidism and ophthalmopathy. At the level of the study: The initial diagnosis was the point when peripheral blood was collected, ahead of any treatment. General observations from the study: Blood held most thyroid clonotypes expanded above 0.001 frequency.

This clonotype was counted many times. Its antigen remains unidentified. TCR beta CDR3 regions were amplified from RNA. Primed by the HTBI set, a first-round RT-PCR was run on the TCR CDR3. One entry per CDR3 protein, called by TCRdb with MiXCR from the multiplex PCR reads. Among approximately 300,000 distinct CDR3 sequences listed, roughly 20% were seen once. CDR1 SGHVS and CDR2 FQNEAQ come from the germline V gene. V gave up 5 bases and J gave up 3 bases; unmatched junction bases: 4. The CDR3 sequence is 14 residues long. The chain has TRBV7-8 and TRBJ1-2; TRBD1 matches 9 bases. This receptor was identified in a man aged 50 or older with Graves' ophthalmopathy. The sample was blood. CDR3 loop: CASSIQGADYGYTF. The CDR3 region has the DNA TGTGCCAGCAGCATACAGGGGGCCGACTATGGCTACACCTTC.